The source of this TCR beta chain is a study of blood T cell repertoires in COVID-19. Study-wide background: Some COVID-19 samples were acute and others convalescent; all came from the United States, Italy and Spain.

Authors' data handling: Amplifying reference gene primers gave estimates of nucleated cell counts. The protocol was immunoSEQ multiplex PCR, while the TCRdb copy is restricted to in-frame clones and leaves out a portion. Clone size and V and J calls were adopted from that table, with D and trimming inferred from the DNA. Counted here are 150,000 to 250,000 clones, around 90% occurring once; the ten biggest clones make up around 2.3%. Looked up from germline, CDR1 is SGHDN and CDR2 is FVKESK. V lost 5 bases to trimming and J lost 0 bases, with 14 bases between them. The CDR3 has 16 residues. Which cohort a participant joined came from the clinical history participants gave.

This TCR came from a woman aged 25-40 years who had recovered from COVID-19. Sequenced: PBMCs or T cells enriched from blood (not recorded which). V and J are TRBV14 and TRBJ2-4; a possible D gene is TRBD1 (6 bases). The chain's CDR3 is CASSNRDTGAKNIQYF. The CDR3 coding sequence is TGTGCCAGCAGCAACAGGGATACGGGAGCCAAAAACATTCAGTACTTC.